The sequence of this TCR beta chain was determined in a study of cytomegalovirus exposure and HLA in healthy donors. Overall study findings and caveats: Through in vitro validation, three CMV-associated chains were shown to be specific for CMV antigens. In the 120 validation repertoires, about 95% of cluster scores exceeded 0, per a later analysis. Usually a TCR sequence was rare, but some public TCRs were found in many donors.

The assay was immunoSEQ multiplex PCR, and TCRdb's table has in-frame clones only and misses some. The sample includes under 250,000 clones, over 80% of them seen just once. CDR1 and CDR2 from the germline V gene are SGHNT and YYREEE (reference sequence). The length of the CDR3 is 16 residues. The germline V and J ends were trimmed by 7 bases and 4 bases, with 20 bases remaining between them. This clone was found a few times. The antigen remains unidentified. The V gene is TRBV5-4, the J gene TRBJ2-2; no clear D gene. The receptor was derived from a woman aged 18-30 years in good health and CMV-seronegative. The sample comprised PBMCs. CDR3 region: CASSDTGRKVTGELFF. DNA for the CDR3: TGTGCCAGCTCTGATACTGGGCGGAAGGTCACCGGGGAGCTGTTTTTT.